A single sample is the source of the 17 T cell receptor beta chains below, sequenced in a study of blood T cell repertoires in COVID-19. Profiling relied on immunoSEQ multiplex PCR, and the TCRdb table lists in-frame clones only, not all of them. The data hold under 350,000 clones, with roughly 90% observed a single time. Material: PBMCs or T cells enriched from blood (not recorded which). The source is a woman in her thirties or forties who had recovered from COVID-19.

V usage is TRBV5-1 and J usage is TRBJ2-3; maybe TRBD1 (6 bases). Germline CDR1 is SGHRS and CDR2 is YFSETQ. V dropped 3 bases and J dropped 5 bases, with 13 bases sitting between them. The CDR3 is 14 amino acids. The CDR3 protein is CASSSQGMIDTQYF. CDR3 coding DNA: TGCGCCAGCAGCTCACAGGGAATGATAGATACGCAGTATTTT. Together with reference TRBV5-1 and TRBJ2-3, the CDR3 gives the full variable domain: KAGVTQTPRYLIKTRGQQVTLSCSPISGHRSVSWYQQTPGQGLQFLFEYFSETQRNKGNFPGRFSGRQFSNSRSEMNVSTLELGDSALYLCASSSQGMIDTQYFGPGTRLTVL.

This clone was seen only once. CDR3 nucleotides: TGTGCCAGCAGCTTTATCAGACTAGCGGCCTACGAGCAGTACTTC. Amino acids: CASSFIRLAAYEQYF. The gene calls are TRBV7-8 and TRBJ2-7, with 9 bases aligning to TRBD2. Germline V gives CDR1 SGHVS, CDR2 FQNEAQ. Germline trimming cut 3 bases from V and 2 bases from J; bases unmatched to any gene: 5. The length of the CDR3 is 15 residues.

The chain couples TRBV30 to TRBJ2-7; perhaps TRBD1 as D (8 bases). CDR3 size: 19 residues. Trimming shortened V by 0 bases and J by 0 bases, and 24 bases separated the two germline ends. The germline V gene encodes CDR1 GTSNPN and CDR2 SVGIG (reference sequence). CDR3 coding DNA: TGTGCCTGGAGTGTTTGGCCTCAGGGGGCGCGGGGGAGCTCCTACGAGCAGTACTTC. Its translation: CAWSVWPQGARGSSYEQYF.

The chain combines TRBV10-3 with TRBJ2-7; D call uncertain. This CDR3 region has 14 residues. V shed 4 bases and J shed 0 bases, with 10 bases lying between them. Germline V gives CDR1 ENHRY, CDR2 SYGVKD. CDR3 in amino acids: CAISANPSSYEQYF. DNA for the CDR3: TGTGCCATCAGTGCAAACCCTAGCTCCTACGAGCAGTACTTC.

This chain links TRBV4-2 with TRBJ1-2, with D tentatively TRBD1 (6 bases). With 0 bases removed from V and 2 bases from J, the gap between germline ends came to 10 bases. The CDR3 sequence is 15 residues long. The germline gives CDR1 LGHNA, CDR2 YNFKEQ. CDR3 nucleotide sequence: TGTGCCAGCAGCCAAGATGCGCAGGGGAACTATGGCTACACCTTC. Translating it yields CASSQDAQGNYGYTF.

Here the CDR3 DNA reads TGTGCCAGCAGCCAAGAACCGACTAATGGAAACACCATATATTTT. This encodes CASSQEPTNGNTIYF. This sequence joins TRBV3-1 (or the pseudogene TRBV3-2) and TRBJ1-3; no definite D call. V was shortened by 0 bases and J by 3 bases, with 9 bases between the two germline ends. Germline lookup yields CDR1 LGHDT and CDR2 YNNKEL (reference sequence). The CDR3 runs 15 residues.

This rearrangement joins TRBV6-5 to TRBJ2-7, with 8 bases aligning to TRBD1. In germline, CDR1 is MNHEY, CDR2 SVGAGI. The trim removed 4 bases at V and 3 bases at J, leaving 2 bases unmatched. The CDR3 extends over 13 amino acids. The CDR3 here is CASSWDRNYEQYF. The DNA for the CDR3 is TGTGCCAGCAGTTGGGACAGGAACTACGAGCAGTACTTC.

Of note for this clone: The sample holds other DNA sequences that translate to the same CDR3. The rearrangement joins TRBV7-2 to TRBJ1-2, with 7 positions matching TRBD1. Germline loops: CDR1 SGHTA, CDR2 FQGNSA. Trimming took 1 base from V and 3 from J; bases not matched to a gene: 2. The CDR3 length is 14 residues. The CDR3 bases are TGTGCCAGCAGCTTAGGTACAGGGGACTATGGCTACACCTTC. As protein: CASSLGTGDYGYTF.

The chain links TRBV2 to TRBJ2-5; 8 positions match TRBD2. Germline trimming cut 7 bases from V and 5 bases from J; bases unmatched to any gene: 6. Germline V CDR1 and CDR2: SNHLY, FYNNEI. This CDR3 is 13 amino acids long. This CDR3 reads CASTLGLEETQYF. As DNA, the CDR3 is TGTGCCAGCACCCTGGGACTAGAGGAGACCCAGTACTTC. Based on the CDR3 plus reference TRBV2 and TRBJ2-5, the full variable domain is EPEVTQTPSHQVTQMGQEVILRCVPISNHLYFYWYRQILGQKVEFLVSFYNNEISEKSEIFDDQFSVERPDGSNFTLKIRSTKLEDSAMYFCASTLGLEETQYFGPGTRLLVL.

The rearrangement uses TRBV4-1 and TRBJ1-1, with TRBD1 identical over 8 bases. Per germline, CDR1 MGHRA and CDR2 YSYEKL. The CDR3 loop spans 14 amino acids. After removal of 4 bases from V and 5 bases from J, the junction contained 6 bases not matched to a gene. This CDR3 reads CASSPQGAGTEAFF. The CDR3 DNA follows: TGCGCCAGCAGCCCGCAGGGGGCAGGGACTGAAGCTTTCTTT.

This clone showed up just once. The genes are TRBV7-2 and TRBJ2-3; 9 bases are a match to TRBD2. This CDR3 spans 15 amino acids. With 3 bases clipped from V and 5 bases from J, the junction kept 6 bases outside the gene matches. CDR1 is SGHTA and CDR2 is FQGNSA in the germline V gene. CDR3 nucleotide sequence: TGTGCCAGCAGCTTTGGTGCGGGGGGGGTAGATACGCAGTATTTT. Protein sequence: CASSFGAGGVDTQYF.

This sequence joins TRBV29-1 and TRBJ1-2; D ambiguous. V lost 7 bases to trimming and J lost 3 bases, with 9 bases between them. CDR1 is SQVTM and CDR2 is ANQGSEA in the germline V gene. The CDR3 contains 11 residues. The CDR3, as DNA: TGCAGCGGCGGGGAAGACTATGGCTACACCTTC. This sequence encodes CSGGEDYGYTF.

The J gene is TRBJ2-7, the V gene TRBV6-2 or TRBV6-3; the D gene is possibly TRBD1 (6 bases). The germline V and J ends were trimmed by 5 bases and 2 bases, with 10 bases remaining between them. The CDR3 spans 13 residues. Per the germline V gene, CDR1 is MNHEY and CDR2 is SVGEGT. In DNA, the CDR3 is TGTGCCAGCAGTCGGGACACTCCCTACGAGCAGTACTTC. It codes for CASSRDTPYEQYF.

The V call is TRBV29-1, the J call TRBJ2-5; D is undetermined. Germline V CDR1 and CDR2: SQVTM, ANQGSEA. V was trimmed by 7 bases and J by 0 bases, leaving 6 bases between them. The CDR3 is made up of 11 amino acids. In DNA, the CDR3 is TGCAGCGGTCGGTACCAAGAGACCCAGTACTTC. As protein: CSGRYQETQYF.

This clone was recorded once. The chain combines TRBV3-1 (or the pseudogene TRBV3-2) with TRBJ1-1; D perhaps matches TRBD1 (6 bases). This CDR3 contains 15 residues. Germline CDR1 and CDR2: LGHDT and YNNKEL (reference sequence). The germline V and J ends were trimmed by 5 bases and 5 bases, with 18 bases remaining between them. Here the CDR3 reads CASSSNFFRGTEAFF. The DNA for the CDR3 is TGTGCCAGCAGCTCTAACTTTTTCAGGGGAACTGAAGCTTTCTTT.

This chain connects TRBV10-1 to TRBJ1-1; 9 nucleotides align to TRBD1. The CDR3 totals 15 residues. Germline CDR1 WNHNN, CDR2 SYGVQD (reference sequence). V lost 2 bases and J lost 6; bases outside the gene matches: 7. The DNA for the CDR3 is TGCGCCAGCAGTGAGGGACAGGGGTACGGGGCTGAAGCTTTCTTT. It encodes CASSEGQGYGAEAFF.

CDR3 amino acids: CATSRGGTSGSIEQYF. CDR3 coding DNA: TGTGCCACCAGCAGAGGTGGTACTAGCGGGAGTATCGAGCAGTACTTC. This sequence joins TRBV15 and TRBJ2-7, with 11 bases that match TRBD2. The germline gives CDR1 LNHNV, CDR2 YYDKDF (reference sequence). This CDR3 has 16 amino acids. The V segment lost 1 base and the J segment 6 bases; nucleotides outside the gene matches: 8.